One and the same sample provided the 29 T cell receptor beta chains below, sequenced in a study of identical twins. Each CDR3 protein is one row after TCRdb ran MiXCR on the 5' RACE reads. The sample lists about 240,000 distinct CDR3 sequences, about 10% occurring once. The sample was memory T cells sorted from blood. These receptors were taken from a man in his fifties or sixties in good health.

This clonotype was detected a few times. This rearrangement joins TRBV5-1 to TRBJ2-5; D gene uncertain. This CDR3 is 15 amino acids long. Germline assignment: CDR1 SGHRS and CDR2 YFSETQ. The V end lost 2 bases, the J end lost 5 bases, and 16 bases lay between the germline ends. DNA of the CDR3: TGCGCCAGCAGCTTCCACGAAAGTGTTAAGGAGACCCAGTACTTC. Protein product: CASSFHESVKETQYF.

This rearrangement joins TRBV27 to TRBJ2-2; D is unclear. V dropped 5 bases and J dropped 1 base, with 11 bases sitting between them. The CDR3 has 15 residues. Per germline, CDR1 MNHEY and CDR2 SMNVEV (reference sequence). The CDR3 is CASSPGVLNTGELFF. CDR3 in DNA: TGTGCCAGCAGTCCCGGCGTTCTGAACACCGGGGAGCTGTTTTTT.

Of note for this clonotype: A much larger clone lies one base from this, so it may be a read error. The chain couples TRBV7-9 to TRBJ1-1, with a tentative D call TRBD1 (6 bases). Deletions cut 6 bases from V and 8 bases from J, with 16 bases between. CDR1 is SEHNR and CDR2 is FQNEAQ in the germline V gene (reference sequence). CDR3 length: 13 amino acids. This CDR3 reads CASRVAGELEAFF. In nucleotides, the CDR3 is TGTGCCAGCAGGGTAGCAGGGGAGCTAGAAGCTTTCTTT.

This clonotype was observed at least ten times. This chain connects TRBV15 to TRBJ2-3, with D perhaps TRBD1 (6 bases). The CDR3 runs 18 residues. Between the trimmed V and J ends, which lost 0 bases and 4 bases, there was a span of 20 bases. Germline values: CDR1 LNHNV, CDR2 YYDKDF (reference sequence). CDR3 in DNA: TGTGCCACCAGCAGAGATTCCGGCCAGGGGAGTGGTGCAGATACGCAGTATTTT. Protein: CATSRDSGQGSGADTQYF.

This clonotype was observed a few times. The V gene is TRBV7-8, the J gene TRBJ2-7, with TRBD1 matching 7 bases. Unmatched junction bases numbered 8, after V lost 5 bases and J lost 7 bases. CDR1 and CDR2 (germline): SGHVS, FQNEAQ. The CDR3 extends over 13 amino acids. CDR3 residues: CASSIDRQGEQYF. The CDR3 DNA is TGTGCCAGCAGCATAGACCGACAGGGAGAGCAGTACTTC.

This clonotype occurred a few times. V gene TRBV20-1 combines with J gene TRBJ2-1; maybe TRBD2 (5 bases). Trimming pared 2 bases from V and 5 bases from J, leaving 19 bases between. The CDR3 loop spans 16 amino acids. Germline V lookup: CDR1 DFQATT, CDR2 SNEGSKA (reference sequence). The CDR3 here is CSARSFAELRDNEQFF. The CDR3 region has the DNA TGCAGTGCTAGAAGTTTTGCGGAGCTGAGGGACAATGAGCAGTTCTTC.

This clonotype came up once. This chain connects TRBV18 to TRBJ2-3; 9 positions match TRBD2. Trimming took 1 base from V and 4 from J; bases not matched to a gene: 12. CDR3 length: 18 amino acids. From germline, CDR1 is KGHSH and CDR2 LQKENI. The CDR3 DNA is TGTGCCAGCTCACCACGGATAAAGCGGGAGGACCGGGCAGATACGCAGTATTTT. It specifies CASSPRIKREDRADTQYF.

This clonotype showed up many times. The chain uses TRBV7-2 and TRBJ2-7; 10 nucleotides match TRBD2. With V trimmed by 5 bases and J by 1 base, 5 bases remained unmatched. The CDR3 sequence is 15 residues long. CDR1 and CDR2 from the germline V gene are SGHTA and FQGNSA. CDR3 nucleotides: TGTGCCAGCAGCCGTACTAGCGGGACTTCCTACGAGCAGTACTTC. Translation gives CASSRTSGTSYEQYF.

This clonotype was picked up a small number of times. J is TRBJ2-1 and V is TRBV3-1; D ambiguous. The germline V and J ends were trimmed by 6 bases and 6 bases, with 21 bases remaining between them. Germline loops: CDR1 LGHDT, CDR2 YNNKEL (reference sequence). The CDR3 consists of 16 residues. In DNA form, the CDR3 reads TGTGCCAGCAGTTTATGGGGTAGTCATTCCCTCAATGAGCAGTTCTTC. This gives the protein CASSLWGSHSLNEQFF.

This clonotype has a count of ten or more. The chain links TRBV20-1 to TRBJ2-7; no firm D call. This CDR3 contains 13 residues. The germline gives CDR1 DFQATT, CDR2 SNEGSKA (reference sequence). V lost 1 base, J lost 6 bases, and 13 bases lay in between. The CDR3 DNA sequence: TGCAGTGCTAGAGTCCCCGGGCTAGGCGAGCAGTACTTC. As protein: CSARVPGLGEQYF.

This clonotype was recorded a few times. The chain joins TRBV20-1 to TRBJ1-5; D may be TRBD1 (5 bases). This CDR3 is 13 amino acids long. V gave up 1 base and J gave up 6 bases, with 10 bases separating them. CDR1 and CDR2 (germline): DFQATT, SNEGSKA (reference sequence). The CDR3 is CSARGGGVQPQHF. CDR3 DNA: TGCAGTGCTAGAGGGGGGGGAGTTCAGCCCCAGCATTTT.

The J gene is TRBJ2-5, the V gene TRBV7-2; TRBD2 matches at 13 bases. Per the germline V gene, CDR1 is SGHTA and CDR2 is FQGNSA. This CDR3 has 16 amino acids. The ends lost 5 bases at V and 7 bases at J; junction bases unmatched: 10. CDR3 protein: CASSQTSGTSGATQYF. As DNA, the CDR3 is TGTGCCAGCAGCCAGACATCCGGGACTAGCGGGGCGACCCAGTACTTC.

This clonotype was detected ten times or more. The chain carries TRBV7-2 and TRBJ1-2, with D hard to call. V dropped 5 bases and J dropped 8 bases, with 21 bases sitting between them. This CDR3 spans 15 amino acids. Germline V gives CDR1 SGHTA, CDR2 FQGNSA. In nucleotides, the CDR3 is TGTGCCAGCAGCCCAACGACGGGGATATTTGAGGGCTACACCTTC. Encoded protein: CASSPTTGIFEGYTF.

In this sample, this clonotype turned up many times. The chain carries TRBV23-1 and TRBJ2-1; D could derive from TRBD1 or TRBD2 (8 bases each). TRBV23-1 is labeled an ORF, and its function is uncertain. CDR3 length: 20 amino acids. V was pared by 0 bases and J by 0 bases, with 21 bases between. CDR3 nucleotides: TGCGCCAGCAGTCAATCAGGACAGGGAATAGCGGGGAGCTCCTACAATGAGCAGTTCTTC. Its protein is CASSQSGQGIAGSSYNEQFF.

This clonotype was seen only a few times. This sequence joins TRBV24-1 and TRBJ2-5, with D perhaps matching TRBD1 or TRBD2 (5 bases each). This CDR3 contains 11 residues. In germline, CDR1 is KGHDR, CDR2 SFDVKD. V was clipped by 5 bases and J by 13 bases, with 13 bases between them. The CDR3 DNA sequence: TGTGCCACCAGTGCCCCGGGACCCCTGTACTTC. Protein: CATSAPGPLYF.

This clonotype was detected many times. The chain carries TRBV20-1 and TRBJ2-5; D uncertain. Trimming pared 3 bases from V and 5 bases from J, leaving 4 bases between. Looked up from germline, CDR1 is DFQATT and CDR2 is SNEGSKA (reference sequence). CDR3 length: 10 amino acids. The CDR3 nucleotides read TGCAGTGCTAGGCGTGAGACCCAGTACTTC. Its protein is CSARRETQYF.

This clonotype was seen ten or more times. The V gene is TRBV20-1, the J gene TRBJ2-3, with TRBD2 identical over 11 bases. The CDR3 spans 15 residues. J lost 6 bases, V lost 5 bases, and 10 bases had no gene match. Germline CDR1 DFQATT, CDR2 SNEGSKA (reference sequence). The CDR3 DNA follows: TGCAGTGCTCTAGCGGGGGGAATCTGGACGGATACGCAGTATTTT. Translating gives CSALAGGIWTDTQYF.

This clonotype was detected only a few times. This chain connects TRBV4-3 to TRBJ2-7; TRBD2 might be the D (6 bases). Between the trimmed V and J ends, which lost 4 bases and 2 bases, there was a span of 15 bases. The CDR3 covers 15 residues. From germline, CDR1 is LGHNA and CDR2 YSLEER. CDR3: CASSPGRDGPYEQYF. The CDR3 coding sequence is TGCGCCAGCAGCCCCGGGCGGGACGGACCCTACGAGCAGTACTTC.

This clonotype has more than one count but fewer than ten. The genes are TRBV27 and TRBJ2-1, with 9 bases that match TRBD1. J gave up 7 bases and V 5 bases, and 9 bases lay outside the gene matches. The germline V gene encodes CDR1 MNHEY and CDR2 SMNVEV (reference sequence). There are 15 residues in the CDR3. CDR3 loop: CASSPGQGIVNEQFF. The CDR3 DNA sequence: TGTGCCAGCAGTCCCGGACAGGGGATTGTGAATGAGCAGTTCTTC.

This clonotype appeared a few times. The chain couples TRBV15 to TRBJ1-5; D call uncertain. This CDR3 is 16 amino acids long. V dropped 3 bases and J dropped 3 bases, with 15 bases sitting between them. Looked up from germline, CDR1 is LNHNV and CDR2 is YYDKDF (reference sequence). The CDR3 nucleotides read TGTGCCACCAGCAGGGACGGTACCTGGGACAATCAGCCCCAGCATTTT. Translated, it gives CATSRDGTWDNQPQHF.

This clonotype has at least ten counts. The chain is built from TRBV4-1 and TRBJ2-3; TRBD2 might be the D (5 bases). Germline lookup yields CDR1 MGHRA and CDR2 YSYEKL. Trimming left V 5 bases short and J 0 bases short, with 24 bases between. This CDR3 is 19 amino acids long. CDR3 nucleotides: TGCGCCAGCAGCTTCCAATCCCGAAGAGGCGGGTCTAGCACAGATACGCAGTATTTT. Its translation is CASSFQSRRGGSSTDTQYF.

At least ten counts were recorded for this clonotype. The chain employs TRBV9 and TRBJ2-5; 7 bases are shared with TRBD1. The germline gives CDR1 SGDLS, CDR2 YYNGEE. The V gene end was trimmed by 4 bases and the J gene end by 4 bases; junction bases not matched to a gene: 10. This CDR3 region has 15 residues. The DNA of the CDR3 is TGTGCCAGCAGCAAATCACAGGGGTCGTCAGAGACCCAGTACTTC. The encoded protein is CASSKSQGSSETQYF.

V is TRBV19 and J is TRBJ1-5, with D perhaps matching TRBD1 (6 bases). In germline, CDR1 is LNHDA, CDR2 SQIVND (reference sequence). This CDR3 is built from 13 residues. V lost 4 bases and J lost 5, with 9 bases in between. The CDR3 region has the DNA TGTGCCAGTAGTACAGGGGTACATCAGCCCCAGCATTTT. It translates to CASSTGVHQPQHF. Based on the CDR3 plus reference TRBV19 and TRBJ1-5, the full variable domain is DGGITQSPKYLFRKEGQNVTLSCEQNLNHDAMYWYRQDPGQGLRLIYYSQIVNDFQKGDIAEGYSVSREKKESFPLTVTSAQKNPTAFYLCASSTGVHQPQHFGDGTRLSIL.

This chain uses TRBV2 with TRBJ2-1, with 7 nucleotides matching TRBD1. From germline, CDR1 is SNHLY and CDR2 FYNNEI. The CDR3 spans 13 residues. Unmatched junction bases numbered 8, after V lost 6 bases and J lost 9 bases. The CDR3 loop reads CASRSTGKTEQFF. In DNA, the CDR3 is TGTGCCAGCAGATCGACAGGGAAGACTGAGCAGTTCTTC.

This clonotype was detected a few times. This chain uses TRBV12-3 or TRBV12-4 with TRBJ1-4; D is uncertain. V was shortened by 6 bases and J by 5 bases, with 13 bases between the two germline ends. The CDR3 loop spans 14 amino acids. CDR3 in DNA: TGTGCCAGCAGACCCCCCAGCCTGAATGAAAAACTGTTTTTT. This encodes CASRPPSLNEKLFF.

This clonotype was seen many times. This chain connects TRBV2 to TRBJ2-2; D is perhaps TRBD2 (6 bases). The CDR3 has 16 amino acids. Trimming removed 4 bases from V and 0 bases from J, with 12 bases in between. Germline CDR1 SNHLY, CDR2 FYNNEI. CDR3 in DNA: TGTGCCAGCAGTGCTCCCCGACTAGCGAACACCGGGGAGCTGTTTTTT. The encoded protein is CASSAPRLANTGELFF.

This clonotype appeared many times. V and J are TRBV7-8 and TRBJ2-3; D not resolved. CDR3 length: 15 residues. CDR1 and CDR2 from the germline V gene are SGHVS and FQNEAQ. Trimming cost V 3 bases and J 0 bases, with 10 bases left between them. The CDR3 region has the DNA TGTGCCAGCAGCTTTTTAGGTGTTAGCACAGATACGCAGTATTTT. Translation gives CASSFLGVSTDTQYF.

This clonotype was found many times. The chain links TRBV4-3 to TRBJ1-2; D perhaps matches TRBD1 (5 bases). The CDR3 has 15 amino acids. The germline gives CDR1 LGHNA, CDR2 YSLEER. Deletions cut 0 bases from V and 7 bases from J, with 15 bases between. The CDR3 loop reads CASSQEVGQGRGYTF. The DNA of the CDR3 is TGCGCCAGCAGCCAAGAGGTGGGGCAGGGACGTGGCTACACCTTC.

Details on this clonotype: This may come from a read error, since a much larger clone is one base off. The chain combines TRBV7-8 with TRBJ2-1; perhaps TRBD2 as D (5 bases). CDR3 length equals 15 residues. V shed 9 bases and J shed 1 base, with 16 bases lying between them. Germline V gives CDR1 SGHVS, CDR2 FQNEAQ. The CDR3 nucleotides read TGTGCCAGAAGCGAACGGACGGGGTCCTACAATGAGCAGTTCTTC. Protein: CARSERTGSYNEQFF.